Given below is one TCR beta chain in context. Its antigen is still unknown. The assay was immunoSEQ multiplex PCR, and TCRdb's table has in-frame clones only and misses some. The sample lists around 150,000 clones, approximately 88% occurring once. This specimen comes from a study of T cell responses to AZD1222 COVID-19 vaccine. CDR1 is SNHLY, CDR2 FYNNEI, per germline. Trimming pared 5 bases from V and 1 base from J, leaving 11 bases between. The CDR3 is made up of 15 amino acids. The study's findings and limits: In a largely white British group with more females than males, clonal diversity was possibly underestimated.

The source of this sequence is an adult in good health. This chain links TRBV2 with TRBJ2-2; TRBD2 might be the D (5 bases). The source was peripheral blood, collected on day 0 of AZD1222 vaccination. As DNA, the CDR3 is TGTGCCAGCAGTACCGGGGTTAAGAACACCGGGGAGCTGTTTTTT. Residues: CASSTGVKNTGELFF.